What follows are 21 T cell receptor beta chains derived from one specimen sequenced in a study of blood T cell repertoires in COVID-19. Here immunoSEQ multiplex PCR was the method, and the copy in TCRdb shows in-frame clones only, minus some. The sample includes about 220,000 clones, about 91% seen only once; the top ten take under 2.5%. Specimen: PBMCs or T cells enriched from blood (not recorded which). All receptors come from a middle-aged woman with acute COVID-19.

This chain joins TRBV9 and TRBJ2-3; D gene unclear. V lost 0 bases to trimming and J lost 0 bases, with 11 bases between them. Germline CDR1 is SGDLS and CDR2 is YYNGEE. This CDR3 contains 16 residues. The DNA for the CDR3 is TGTGCCAGCAGCGTAGGATCAGGCTCTAGCACAGATACGCAGTATTTT. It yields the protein CASSVGSGSSTDTQYF.

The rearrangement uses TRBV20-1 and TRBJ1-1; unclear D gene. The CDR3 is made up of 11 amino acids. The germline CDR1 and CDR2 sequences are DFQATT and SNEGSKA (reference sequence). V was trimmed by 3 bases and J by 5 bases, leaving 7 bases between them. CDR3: CSASGETEAFF. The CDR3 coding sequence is TGCAGTGCTAGTGGGGAGACTGAAGCTTTCTTT.

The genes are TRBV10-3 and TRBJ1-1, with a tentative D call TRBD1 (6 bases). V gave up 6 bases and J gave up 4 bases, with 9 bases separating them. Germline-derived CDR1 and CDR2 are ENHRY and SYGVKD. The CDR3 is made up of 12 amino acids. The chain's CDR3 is CAIRRGSTEAFF. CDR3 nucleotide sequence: TGTGCCATCAGGAGGGGGTCCACTGAAGCTTTCTTT.

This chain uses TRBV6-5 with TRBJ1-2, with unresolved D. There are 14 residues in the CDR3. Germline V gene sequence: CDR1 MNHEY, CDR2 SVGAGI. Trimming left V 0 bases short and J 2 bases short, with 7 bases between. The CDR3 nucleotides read TGTGCCAGCAGTTACTCGGGCAGAAACTATGGCTACACCTTC. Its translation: CASSYSGRNYGYTF.

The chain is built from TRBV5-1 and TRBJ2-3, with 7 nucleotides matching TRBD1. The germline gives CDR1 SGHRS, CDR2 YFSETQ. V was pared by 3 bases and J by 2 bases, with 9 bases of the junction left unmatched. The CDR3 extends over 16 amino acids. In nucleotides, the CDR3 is TGCGCCAGCAGCTCTCGACCGGGACAGATCACAGATACGCAGTATTTT. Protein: CASSSRPGQITDTQYF.

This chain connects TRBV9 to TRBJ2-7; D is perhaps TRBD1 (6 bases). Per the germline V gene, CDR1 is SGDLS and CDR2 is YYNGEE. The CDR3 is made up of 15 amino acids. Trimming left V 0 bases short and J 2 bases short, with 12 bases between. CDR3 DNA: TGTGCCAGCAGCGTAGATGGGGGCCGGACCTACGAGCAGTACTTC. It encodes CASSVDGGRTYEQYF.

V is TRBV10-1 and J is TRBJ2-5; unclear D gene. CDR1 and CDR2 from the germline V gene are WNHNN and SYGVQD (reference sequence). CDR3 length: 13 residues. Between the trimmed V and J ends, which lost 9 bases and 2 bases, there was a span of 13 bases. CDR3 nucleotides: TGCGCCAGAGTCATCTTACAACAAGAGACCCAGTACTTC. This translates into CARVILQQETQYF.

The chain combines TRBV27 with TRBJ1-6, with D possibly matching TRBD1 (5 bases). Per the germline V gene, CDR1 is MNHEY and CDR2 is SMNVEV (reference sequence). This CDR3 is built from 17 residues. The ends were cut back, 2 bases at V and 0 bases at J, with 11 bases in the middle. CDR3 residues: CASSLPGGHSYNSPLHF. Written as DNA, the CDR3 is TGTGCCAGCAGTTTACCTGGCGGACACTCCTATAATTCACCCCTCCACTTT.

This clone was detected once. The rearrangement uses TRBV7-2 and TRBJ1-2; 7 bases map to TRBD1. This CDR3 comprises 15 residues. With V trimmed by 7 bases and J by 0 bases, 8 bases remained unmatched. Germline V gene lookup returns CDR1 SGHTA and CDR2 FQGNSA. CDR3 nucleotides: TGTGCCAGCACCCTAGGGGGGACAGCTAACTATGGCTACACCTTC. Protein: CASTLGGTANYGYTF.

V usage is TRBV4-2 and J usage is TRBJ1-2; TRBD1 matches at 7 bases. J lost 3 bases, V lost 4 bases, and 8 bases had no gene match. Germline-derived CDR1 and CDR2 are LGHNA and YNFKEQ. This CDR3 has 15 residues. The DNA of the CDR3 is TGTGCCAGCAGCCTAAGACAGGGTTCTGACTATGGCTACACCTTC. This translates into CASSLRQGSDYGYTF.

CDR3 in DNA: TGTGCCAGTAAGAAGGGACAGGCGGAATATGGCTACACCTTC. Translating gives CASKKGQAEYGYTF. V gene TRBV19 combines with J gene TRBJ1-2; 8 bases match TRBD1. V trimming: 7 bases; J trimming: 5 bases; junction bases outside the gene matches: 9. CDR3 length equals 14 residues. CDR1 LNHDA and CDR2 SQIVND come from the germline V gene (reference sequence).

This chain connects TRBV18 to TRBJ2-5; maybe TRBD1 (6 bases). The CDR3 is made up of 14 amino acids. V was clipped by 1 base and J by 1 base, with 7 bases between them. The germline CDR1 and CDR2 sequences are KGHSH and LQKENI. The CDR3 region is CASSPRQVQETQYF. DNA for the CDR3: TGTGCCAGCTCACCACGACAGGTCCAAGAGACCCAGTACTTC.

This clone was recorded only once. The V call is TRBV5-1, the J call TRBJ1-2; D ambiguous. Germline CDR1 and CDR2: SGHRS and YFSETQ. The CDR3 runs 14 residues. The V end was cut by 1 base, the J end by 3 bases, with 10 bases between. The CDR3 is CASSLPGIDYGYTF. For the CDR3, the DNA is TGCGCCAGCAGCTTGCCCGGGATTGACTATGGCTACACCTTC.

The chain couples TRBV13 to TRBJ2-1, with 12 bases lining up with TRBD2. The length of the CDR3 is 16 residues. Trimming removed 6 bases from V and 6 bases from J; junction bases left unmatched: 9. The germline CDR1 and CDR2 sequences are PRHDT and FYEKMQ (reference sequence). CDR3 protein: CASRRTSGGPSNEQFF. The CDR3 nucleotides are TGTGCCAGCAGGAGAACTAGCGGGGGGCCCTCCAATGAGCAGTTCTTC.

The CDR3 protein is CASSTGVSWASGYTF. In DNA form, the CDR3 reads TGTGCCAGCAGCACAGGGGTGTCTTGGGCGAGTGGCTACACCTTC. The chain uses TRBV11-3 and TRBJ1-2; 7 bases fit TRBD1. V was pared by 5 bases and J by 7 bases, with 13 bases of the junction left unmatched. Germline CDR1 and CDR2: SGHNT and YENEEA. CDR3 length: 15 residues.

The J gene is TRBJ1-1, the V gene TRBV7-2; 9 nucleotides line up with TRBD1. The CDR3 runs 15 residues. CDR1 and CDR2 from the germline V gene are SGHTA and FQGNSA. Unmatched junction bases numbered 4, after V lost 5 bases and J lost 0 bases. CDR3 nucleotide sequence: TGTGCCAGCAGCAGGACAGGGGCTATGAACACTGAAGCTTTCTTT. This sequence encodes CASSRTGAMNTEAFF.

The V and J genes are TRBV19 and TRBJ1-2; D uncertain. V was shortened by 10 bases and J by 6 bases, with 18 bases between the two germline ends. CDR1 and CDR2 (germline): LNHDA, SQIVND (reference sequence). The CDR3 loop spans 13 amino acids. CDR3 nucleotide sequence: TGTGCCACTCGCGGCATCCTCTGGGATGGCTACACCTTC. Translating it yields CATRGILWDGYTF.

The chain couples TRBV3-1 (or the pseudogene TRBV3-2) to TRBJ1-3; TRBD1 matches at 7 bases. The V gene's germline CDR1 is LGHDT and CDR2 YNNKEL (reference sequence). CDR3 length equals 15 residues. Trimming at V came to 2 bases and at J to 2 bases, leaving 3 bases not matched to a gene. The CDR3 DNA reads TGTGCCAGCAGCCAAAGAGACAGGGCTGGAAACACCATATATTTT. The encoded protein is CASSQRDRAGNTIYF.

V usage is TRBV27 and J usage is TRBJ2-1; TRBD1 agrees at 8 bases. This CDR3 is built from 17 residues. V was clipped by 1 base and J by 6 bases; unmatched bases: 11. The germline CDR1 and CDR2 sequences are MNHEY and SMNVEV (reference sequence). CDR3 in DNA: TGTGCCAGCAGTTTATTGGGGGTGGGGGACAGGTCCAATGAGCAGTTCTTC. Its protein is CASSLLGVGDRSNEQFF.

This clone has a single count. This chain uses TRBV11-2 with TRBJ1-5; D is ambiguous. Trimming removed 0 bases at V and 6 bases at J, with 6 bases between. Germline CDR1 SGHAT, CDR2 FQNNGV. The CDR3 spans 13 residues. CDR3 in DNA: TGTGCCAGCAGCTTAGATAGGAGTCAGCCCCAGCATTTT. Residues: CASSLDRSQPQHF.

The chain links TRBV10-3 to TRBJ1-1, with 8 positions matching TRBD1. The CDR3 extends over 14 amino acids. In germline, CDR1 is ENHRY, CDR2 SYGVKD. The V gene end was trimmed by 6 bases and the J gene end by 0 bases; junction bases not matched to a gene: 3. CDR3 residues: CAIRDRVMNTEAFF. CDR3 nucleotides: TGTGCCATCAGGGACAGGGTTATGAACACTGAAGCTTTCTTT.